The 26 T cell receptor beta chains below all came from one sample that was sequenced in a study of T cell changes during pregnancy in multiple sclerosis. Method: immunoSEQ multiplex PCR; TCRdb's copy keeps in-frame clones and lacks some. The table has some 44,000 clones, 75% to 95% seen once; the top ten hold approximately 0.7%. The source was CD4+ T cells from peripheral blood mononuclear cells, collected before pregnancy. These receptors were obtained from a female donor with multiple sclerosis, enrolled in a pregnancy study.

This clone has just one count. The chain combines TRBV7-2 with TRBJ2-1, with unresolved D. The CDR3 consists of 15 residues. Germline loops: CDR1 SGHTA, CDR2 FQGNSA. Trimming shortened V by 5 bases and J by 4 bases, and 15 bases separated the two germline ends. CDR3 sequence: CASSKTLTSYNEQFF. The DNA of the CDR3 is TGTGCCAGCAGCAAGACACTTACTTCTTACAATGAGCAGTTCTTC.

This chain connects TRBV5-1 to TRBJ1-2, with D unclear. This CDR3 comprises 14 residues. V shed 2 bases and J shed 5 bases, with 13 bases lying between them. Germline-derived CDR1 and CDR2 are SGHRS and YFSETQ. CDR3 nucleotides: TGCGCCAGCAGCTTCGCCTTAGCTGGGTATGGCTACACCTTC. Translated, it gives CASSFALAGYGYTF.

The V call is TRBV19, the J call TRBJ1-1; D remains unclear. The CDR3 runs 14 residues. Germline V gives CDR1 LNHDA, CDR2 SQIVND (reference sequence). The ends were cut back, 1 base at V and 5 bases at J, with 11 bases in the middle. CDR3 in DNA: TGTGCCAGTAGTATAGTGGAGGGATCAACTGAAGCTTTCTTT. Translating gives CASSIVEGSTEAFF.

The CDR3 DNA is TGTGCCAGCAGCCCTGTACAAAGCTATGGCTACACCTTC. Translated, it gives CASSPVQSYGYTF. The chain carries TRBV6-1 and TRBJ1-2; D is undetermined. From germline, CDR1 is MNHNS and CDR2 SASEGT. CDR3 length: 13 residues. V dropped 6 bases and J dropped 4 bases, with 12 bases sitting between them.

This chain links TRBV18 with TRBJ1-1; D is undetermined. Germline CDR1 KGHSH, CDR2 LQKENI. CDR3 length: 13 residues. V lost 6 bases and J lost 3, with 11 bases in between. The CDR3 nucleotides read TGTGCCAGCTCCCGCGAGAGGGACACTGAAGCTTTCTTT. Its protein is CASSRERDTEAFF.

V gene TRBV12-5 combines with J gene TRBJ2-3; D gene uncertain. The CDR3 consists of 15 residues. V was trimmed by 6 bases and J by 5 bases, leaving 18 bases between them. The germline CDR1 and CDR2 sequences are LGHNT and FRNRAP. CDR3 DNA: TGTGCTAGTGGATCAGATTACGACTTGGGAGATACGCAGTATTTT. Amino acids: CASGSDYDLGDTQYF.

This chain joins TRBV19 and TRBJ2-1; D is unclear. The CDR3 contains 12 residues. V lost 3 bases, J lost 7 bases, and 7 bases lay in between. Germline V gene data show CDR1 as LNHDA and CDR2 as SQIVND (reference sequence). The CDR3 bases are TGTGCCAGTAGTATCCTAAGAAATGAGCAGTTCTTC. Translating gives CASSILRNEQFF.

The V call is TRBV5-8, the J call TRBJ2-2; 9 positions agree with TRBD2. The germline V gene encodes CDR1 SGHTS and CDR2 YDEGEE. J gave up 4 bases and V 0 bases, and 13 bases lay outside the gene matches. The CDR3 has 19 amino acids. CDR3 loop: CASSLEVASGVGRTGELFF. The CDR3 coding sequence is TGTGCCAGCAGCTTGGAAGTTGCTAGCGGGGTCGGTCGCACCGGGGAGCTGTTTTTT.

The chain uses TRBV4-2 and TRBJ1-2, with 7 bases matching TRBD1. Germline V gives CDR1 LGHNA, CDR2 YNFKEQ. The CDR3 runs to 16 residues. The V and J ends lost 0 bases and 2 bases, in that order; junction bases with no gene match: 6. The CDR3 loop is CASSQDQVRGNYGYTF. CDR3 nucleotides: TGTGCCAGCAGCCAAGATCAAGTCAGGGGGAACTATGGCTACACCTTC.

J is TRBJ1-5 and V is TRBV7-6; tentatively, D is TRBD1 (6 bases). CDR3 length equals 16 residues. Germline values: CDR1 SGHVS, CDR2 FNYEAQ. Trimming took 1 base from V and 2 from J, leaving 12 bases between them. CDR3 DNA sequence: TGTGCCAGCAGCTTAGTCGGGGGGCGCGGCAATCAGCCCCAGCATTTT. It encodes CASSLVGGRGNQPQHF.

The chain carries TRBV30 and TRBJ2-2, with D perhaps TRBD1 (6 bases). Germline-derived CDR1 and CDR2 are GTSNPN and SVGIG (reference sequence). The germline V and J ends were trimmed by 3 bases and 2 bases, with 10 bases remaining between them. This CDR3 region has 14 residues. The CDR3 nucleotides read TGTGCCTGGAGGCGGACAGATAACACCGGGGAGCTGTTTTTT. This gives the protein CAWRRTDNTGELFF.

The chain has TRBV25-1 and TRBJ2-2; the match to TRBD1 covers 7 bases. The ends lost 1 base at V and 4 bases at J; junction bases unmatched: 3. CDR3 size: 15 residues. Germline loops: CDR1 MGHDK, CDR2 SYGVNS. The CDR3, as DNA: TGTGCCAGCAGTGAATCGAGGGGGCTCACCGGGGAGCTGTTTTTT. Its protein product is CASSESRGLTGELFF.

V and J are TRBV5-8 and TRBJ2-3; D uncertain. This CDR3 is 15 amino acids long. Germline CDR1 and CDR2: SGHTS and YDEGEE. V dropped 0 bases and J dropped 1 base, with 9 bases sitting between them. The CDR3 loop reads CASSLGAVGTDTQYF. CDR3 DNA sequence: TGTGCCAGCAGCTTGGGGGCCGTGGGCACAGATACGCAGTATTTT. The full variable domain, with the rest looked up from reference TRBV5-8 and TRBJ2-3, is EAGVTQSPTHLIKTRGQQATLRCSPISGHTSVYWYQQALGLGLQFLLWYDEGEERNRGNFPPRFSGRQFPNYSSELNVNALELEDSALYLCASSLGAVGTDTQYFGPGTRLTVL.

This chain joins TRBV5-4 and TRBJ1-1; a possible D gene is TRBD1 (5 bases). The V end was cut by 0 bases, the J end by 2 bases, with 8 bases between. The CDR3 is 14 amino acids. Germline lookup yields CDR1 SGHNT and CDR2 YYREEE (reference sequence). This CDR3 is CASSLARVNTEAFF. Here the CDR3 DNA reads TGTGCCAGCAGCTTGGCCAGGGTAAACACTGAAGCTTTCTTT.

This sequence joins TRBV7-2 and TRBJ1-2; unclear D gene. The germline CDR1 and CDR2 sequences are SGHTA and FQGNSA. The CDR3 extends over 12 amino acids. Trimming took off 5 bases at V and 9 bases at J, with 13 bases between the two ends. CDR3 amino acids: CASSPGTERYTF. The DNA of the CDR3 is TGTGCCAGCAGCCCTGGAACAGAGCGCTACACCTTC.

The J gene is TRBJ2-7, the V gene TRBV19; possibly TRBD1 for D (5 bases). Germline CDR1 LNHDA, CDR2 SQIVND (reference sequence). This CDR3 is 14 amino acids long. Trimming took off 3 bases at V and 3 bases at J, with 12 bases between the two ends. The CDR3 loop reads CASSMYGRDYEQYF. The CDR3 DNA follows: TGTGCCAGTAGTATGTACGGCAGGGACTACGAGCAGTACTTC.

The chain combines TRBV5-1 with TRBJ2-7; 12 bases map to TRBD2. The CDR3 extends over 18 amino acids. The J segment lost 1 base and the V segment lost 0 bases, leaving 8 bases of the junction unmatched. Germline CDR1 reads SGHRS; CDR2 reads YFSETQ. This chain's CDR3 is CASSLASGLAGSSYEQYF. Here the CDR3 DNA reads TGCGCCAGCAGCTTGGCGAGTGGACTAGCGGGATCTTCCTACGAGCAGTACTTC.

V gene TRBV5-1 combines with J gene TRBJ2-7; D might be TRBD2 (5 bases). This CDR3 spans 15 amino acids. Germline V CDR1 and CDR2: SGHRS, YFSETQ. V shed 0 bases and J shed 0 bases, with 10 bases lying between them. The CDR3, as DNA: TGCGCCAGCAGCTTGGCCGGGATAAGCTCCTACGAGCAGTACTTC. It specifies CASSLAGISSYEQYF.

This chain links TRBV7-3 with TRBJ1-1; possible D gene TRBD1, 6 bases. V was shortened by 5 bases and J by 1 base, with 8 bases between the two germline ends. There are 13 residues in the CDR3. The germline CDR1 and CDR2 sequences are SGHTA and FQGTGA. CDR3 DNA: TGTGCCAGCAGCGGACAGCCGAACACTGAAGCTTTCTTT. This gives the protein CASSGQPNTEAFF.

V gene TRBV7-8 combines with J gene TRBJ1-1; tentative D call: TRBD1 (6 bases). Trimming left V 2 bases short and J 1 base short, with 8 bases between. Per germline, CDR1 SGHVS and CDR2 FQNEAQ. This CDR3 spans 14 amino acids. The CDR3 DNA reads TGTGCCAGCAGCTTATCAGGGGCGAACACTGAAGCTTTCTTT. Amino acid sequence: CASSLSGANTEAFF.

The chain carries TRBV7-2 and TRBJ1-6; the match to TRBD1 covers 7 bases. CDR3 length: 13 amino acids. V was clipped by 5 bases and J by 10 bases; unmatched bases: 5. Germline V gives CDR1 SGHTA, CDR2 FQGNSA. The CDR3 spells CASSDRVGSPLHF. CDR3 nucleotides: TGTGCCAGCAGCGACAGGGTAGGGTCACCCCTCCACTTT.

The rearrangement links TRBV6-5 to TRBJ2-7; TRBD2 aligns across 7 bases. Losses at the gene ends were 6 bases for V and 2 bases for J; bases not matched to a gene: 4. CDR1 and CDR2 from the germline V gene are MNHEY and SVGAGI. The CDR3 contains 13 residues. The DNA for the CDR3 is TGTGCCAGCAGGACCGGGACTACCTACGAGCAGTACTTC. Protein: CASRTGTTYEQYF.

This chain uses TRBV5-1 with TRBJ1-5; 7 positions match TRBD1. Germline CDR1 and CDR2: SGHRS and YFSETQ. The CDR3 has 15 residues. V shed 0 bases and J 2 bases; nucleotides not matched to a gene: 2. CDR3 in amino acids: CASSLDGQGNQPQHF. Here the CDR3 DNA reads TGCGCCAGCAGCTTGGATGGACAGGGCAATCAGCCCCAGCATTTT.

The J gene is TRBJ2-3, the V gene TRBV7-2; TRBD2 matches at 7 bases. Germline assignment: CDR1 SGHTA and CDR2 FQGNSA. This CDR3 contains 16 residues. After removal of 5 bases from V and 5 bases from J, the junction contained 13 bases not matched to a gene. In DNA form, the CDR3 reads TGTGCCAGCAGCCCCCGGGGAGGGGCGATCGGAGATACGCAGTATTTT. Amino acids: CASSPRGGAIGDTQYF. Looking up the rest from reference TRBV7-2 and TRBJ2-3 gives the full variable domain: GAGVSQSPSNKVTEKGKDVELRCDPISGHTALYWYRQSLGQGLEFLIYFQGNSAPDKSGLPSDRFSAERTGGSVSTLTIQRTQQEDSAVYLCASSPRGGAIGDTQYFGPGTRLTVL.

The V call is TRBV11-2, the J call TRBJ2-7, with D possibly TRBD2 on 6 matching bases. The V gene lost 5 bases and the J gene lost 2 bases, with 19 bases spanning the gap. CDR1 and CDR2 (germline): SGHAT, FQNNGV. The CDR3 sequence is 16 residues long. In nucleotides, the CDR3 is TGTGCCAGCAGCCCAATCCGGAGGGAGGATGCCTACGAGCAGTACTTC. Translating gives CASSPIRREDAYEQYF.

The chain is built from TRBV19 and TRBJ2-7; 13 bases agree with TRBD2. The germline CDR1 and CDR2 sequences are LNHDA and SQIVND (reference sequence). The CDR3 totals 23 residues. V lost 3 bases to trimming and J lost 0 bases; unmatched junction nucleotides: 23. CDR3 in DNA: TGTGCCAGTAGTATCCGCACATCTATTTTTCCCGGACTAGCGGGAGTGGCCTCCTACGAGCAGTACTTC. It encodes CASSIRTSIFPGLAGVASYEQYF.